A single count supports the clone carrying this T cell receptor beta chain. The germline V gene encodes CDR1 KGHSH and CDR2 LQKENI. The CDR3 extends over 17 amino acids. V shed 2 bases and J 4 bases; nucleotides not matched to a gene: 8. The table came from immunoSEQ multiplex PCR; TCRdb's copy has only in-frame clones and leaves some out. The sample yields 77,000 or so clones, approximately 90% seen once. The data stem from a study of OX40 agonist ivuxolimab in advanced cancers. This receptor was identified in an adult with an advanced solid tumor such as melanoma, head and neck, liver or kidney cancer. The rearrangement links TRBV18 to TRBJ2-6; TRBD1 agrees at 7 bases. This sample comprised CD4+ or CD8+ T cells sorted from blood, obtained in a trial of the OX40 agonist ivuxolimab. In DNA form, the CDR3 reads TGTGCCAGCTCACCATTAAAGGGGGCTGGAGGGGCCAACGTCCTGACTTTC. Its protein is CASSPLKGAGGANVLTF.